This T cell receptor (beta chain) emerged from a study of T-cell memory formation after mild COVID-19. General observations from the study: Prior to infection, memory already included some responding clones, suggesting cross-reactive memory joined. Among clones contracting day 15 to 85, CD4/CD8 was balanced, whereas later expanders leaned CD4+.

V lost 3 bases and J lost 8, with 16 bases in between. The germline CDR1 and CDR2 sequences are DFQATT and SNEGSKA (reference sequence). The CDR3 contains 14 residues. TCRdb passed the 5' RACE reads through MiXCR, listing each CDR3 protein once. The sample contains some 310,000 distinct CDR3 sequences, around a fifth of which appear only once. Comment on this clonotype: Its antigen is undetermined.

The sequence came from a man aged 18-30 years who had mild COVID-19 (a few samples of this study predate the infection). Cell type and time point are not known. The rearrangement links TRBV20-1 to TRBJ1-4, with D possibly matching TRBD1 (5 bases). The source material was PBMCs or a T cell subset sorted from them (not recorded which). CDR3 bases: TGCAGTGCTAGCTTTCGGCAGGGACGGGAAAAACTGTTTTTT. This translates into CSASFRQGREKLFF.